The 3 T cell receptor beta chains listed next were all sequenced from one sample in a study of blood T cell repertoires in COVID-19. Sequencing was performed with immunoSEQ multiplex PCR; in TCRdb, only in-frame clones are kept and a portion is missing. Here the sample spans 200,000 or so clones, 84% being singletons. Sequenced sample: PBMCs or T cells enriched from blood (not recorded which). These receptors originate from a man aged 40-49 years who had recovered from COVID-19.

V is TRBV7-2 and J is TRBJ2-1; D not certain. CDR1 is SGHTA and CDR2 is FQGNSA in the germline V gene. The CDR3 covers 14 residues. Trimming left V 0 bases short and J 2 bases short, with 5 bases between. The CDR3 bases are TGTGCCAGCAGCTTAGCGGCCACCTACAATGAGCAGTTCTTC. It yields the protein CASSLAATYNEQFF.

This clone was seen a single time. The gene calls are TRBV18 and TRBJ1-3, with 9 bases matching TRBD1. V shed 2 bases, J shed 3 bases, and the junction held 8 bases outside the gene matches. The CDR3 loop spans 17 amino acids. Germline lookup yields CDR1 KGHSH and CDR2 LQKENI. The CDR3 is CASSPYSGTGNGNTIYF. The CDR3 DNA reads TGTGCCAGCTCACCATATTCCGGGACAGGGAATGGAAACACCATATATTTT.

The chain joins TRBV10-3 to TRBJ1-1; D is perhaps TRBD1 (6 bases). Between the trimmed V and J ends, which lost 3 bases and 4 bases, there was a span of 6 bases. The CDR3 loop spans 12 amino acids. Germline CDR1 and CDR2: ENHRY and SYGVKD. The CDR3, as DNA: TGTGCCATCAGTGACAGGGGCACTGAAGCTTTCTTT. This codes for CAISDRGTEAFF.